The T cell receptor beta chain under discussion was sequenced for a study of T cell clonality in common variable immunodeficiency. Whole-study findings and limits: Fewer deletions and N-nucleotide insertions were reportedly seen in common variable immunodeficiency TCR beta sequences. TCRbeta clonality was increased in CVID versus healthy controls.

There are many counts of this clone. Its antigen is unknown. The read ends 3 residues early relative to the CDR3; the germline J gene fills the gap. Produced via immunoSEQ multiplex PCR; TCRdb's table is partial and in-frame only. The sample yields roughly 42,000 clones, without any singletons. Donors gave about 5 to 8.5 ml heparinized peripheral whole blood. Germline CDR1 is SGHRS and CDR2 is YFSETQ. The CDR3 consists of 13 residues. Trimming left V 4 bases short and J 5 bases short, with 12 bases between. This receptor was taken from a person aged 18 to 70 in good health. The chain is built from TRBV5-1 and TRBJ1-1; D gene unclear. The sequenced sample consisted of peripheral blood mononuclear cells. CDR3 protein: CASSGGEGTEAFF. Incomplete CDR3 DNA: TGCGCCAGCAGCGGCGGGGAGGGAACTGAA.